This T cell receptor beta chain is drawn from a study of blood T cell repertoires in COVID-19. Study-level background: Italy, Spain and the United States were the sources of the convalescent and acute COVID-19 samples.

The germline V gene has CDR1 SGHRS and CDR2 YFSETQ. The CDR3 has 15 residues. V was cut by 4 bases and J by 7 bases, with 20 bases left in between. Per the original data handling: Reference gene primer amplification yielded estimated nucleated cell counts. The data were produced by immunoSEQ multiplex PCR, yet TCRdb's version contains in-frame clones alone and is incomplete. From that table come the V and J calls and clone size; the DNA was used to work out D and trimming. The top ten clones hold 0.8% to 0.9% of a sample with some 520,000 clones, 89% of them seen once. The origin of this receptor is a man in his late teens or twenties with COVID-19, enrolled during active disease. V is TRBV5-1 and J is TRBJ1-1, with D perhaps matching TRBD1 (6 bases). The specimen was peripheral blood. CDR3 coding DNA: TGCGCCAGCAGCATACAGGGCAGTGGTGGGGATGAAGCTTTCTTT. Translation: CASSIQGSGGDEAFF.